This T cell receptor beta chain was identified in a study of blood T cell repertoires in COVID-19. Study-level background: Nucleic acid was either cDNA or gDNA, and it came from T cells, B-cell-depleted T cells, or PBMCs.

The germline V and J ends were trimmed by 2 bases and 8 bases, with 13 bases remaining between them. CDR1 is LNHNV and CDR2 is YYDKDF in the germline V gene (reference sequence). The CDR3 runs to 14 residues. In the authors' methods: Reference gene primers were amplified, and this amplification served to estimate nucleated cell counts. The table came from immunoSEQ multiplex PCR; TCRdb's copy has only in-frame clones and leaves some out. V, J and clone size derive from that table, while D and trimming were established from the DNA sequence. The table lists under 250,000 clones, 75% to 90% of them singletons. Categorization into cohorts depended on clinical history that participants reported. Individuals in the exposed group had encountered a COVID-19 case within 2 weeks preceding study entry.

The sequence was obtained from a woman between 35 and 50 years old who had been exposed to COVID-19. Specimen: PBMCs or T cells enriched from blood (not recorded which). The chain combines TRBV15 with TRBJ1-3; unclear D gene. CDR3 sequence: CATSRYVEVDTIYF. The CDR3 nucleotides read TGTGCCACCAGCAGATACGTCGAGGTGGACACCATATATTTT. Supplemented by reference TRBV15 and TRBJ1-3, the full variable domain reads DAMVIQNPRYQVTQFGKPVTLSCSQTLNHNVMYWYQQKSSQAPKLLFHYYDKDFNNEADTPDNFQSRRPNTSFCFLDIRSPGLGDTAMYLCATSRYVEVDTIYFGEGSWLTVV.